This TCR beta chain emerged from a study of T cell repertoires in cytomegalovirus infection. Overall study context: Selection of CMV epitopes for the study included recently identified HLA-C-restricted and well-studied HLA-B-restricted ones. Whole-study results and caveats: Based on cumulative public TCR beta family frequency, carriers of CMV plus the relevant HLA were identified. HLA-C-restricted CMV-specific TCR beta clonotypes were dominant in the ex vivo response.

This CDR3 contains 13 residues. The V end was cut by 2 bases, the J end by 10 bases, with 12 bases between. Germline CDR1 reads MNHEY; CDR2 reads SVGAGI. Regarding this clonotype: Its antigen is unknown.

Each CDR3 protein gets one entry after TCRdb re-called the reads with MiXCR. The data hold 800,000 to 950,000 distinct CDR3 sequences, with around a third observed a single time. Sequenced here: cultured CD8+ T cells from PBMCs, sampled from culture after CMV antigen stimulation. The chain combines TRBV6-5 with TRBJ2-1; either TRBD1 or TRBD2 may fit D (5 bases each). This clonotype was obtained from a human donor in good health (CMV status not recorded). Some clones in this sample may be carry-over from other donors' samples. For the CDR3, the DNA is TGTGCCAGCAGTTACGAGGGGTATCAGGAGCAGTTCTTC. It encodes CASSYEGYQEQFF.